The 20 T cell receptor beta chains reported below all come from one sample, sequenced in a study of identical twins. TCRdb itself ran the 5' RACE reads through MiXCR, one entry per CDR3 protein. The data hold roughly 240,000 distinct CDR3 sequences, with about 7% observed a single time. This same sample was also taken into another study, of yellow fever vaccine responses in identical twins.

What was sequenced was memory (CD45RO+) T cells sorted from blood. These receptors all stem from a woman aged 18 to 35 in good health.

This clonotype has a count of ten or more. The chain is built from TRBV20-1 and TRBJ2-3; 7 bases map to TRBD2. Per the germline V gene, CDR1 is DFQATT and CDR2 is SNEGSKA (reference sequence). V shed 3 bases and J 1 base; nucleotides not matched to a gene: 7. The CDR3 contains 15 residues. CDR3 DNA sequence: TGCAGTGCTAGTTCGCCCGCGGGGGGCACAGATACGCAGTATTTT. Protein sequence: CSASSPAGGTDTQYF.

This clonotype was observed a handful of times. The V call is TRBV28, the J call TRBJ2-7, with a weak D call TRBD2 (7 bases). Germline V gives CDR1 MDHEN, CDR2 SYDVKM. The germline V and J ends were trimmed by 5 bases and 9 bases, with 23 bases remaining between them. The CDR3 runs to 15 residues. The DNA for the CDR3 is TGTGCCAGCAGTGACGCGTGGGGGGGGCGGCTTTGGCAGTACGTC. Protein sequence: CASSDAWGGRLWQYV.

The V call is TRBV5-1, the J call TRBJ2-7, with TRBD2 identical over 11 bases. The J segment lost 2 bases and the V segment lost 0 bases, leaving 4 bases of the junction unmatched. The CDR3 totals 16 residues. From germline, CDR1 is SGHRS and CDR2 YFSETQ. Here the CDR3 DNA reads TGCGCCAGCAGCTTGGACGGGACTAGCGGAGCCTACGAGCAGTACTTC. It specifies CASSLDGTSGAYEQYF.

This clonotype appeared many times. The rearrangement links TRBV7-6 to TRBJ2-2; D remains unclear. The CDR3 has 14 amino acids. Germline V gene lookup returns CDR1 SGHVS and CDR2 FNYEAQ. Trimming took off 5 bases at V and 1 base at J, with 8 bases between the two ends. This CDR3 is CASSPHQNTGELFF. For the CDR3, the DNA is TGTGCCAGCAGCCCTCATCAGAACACCGGGGAGCTGTTTTTT. The entire variable domain, with the rest obtained from reference TRBV7-6 and TRBJ2-2, is as follows: GAGVSQSPRYKVTKRGQDVALRCDPISGHVSLYWYRQALGQGPEFLTYFNYEAQQDKSGLPNDRFSAERPEGSISTLTIQRTEQRDSAMYRCASSPHQNTGELFFGEGSRLTVL.

This chain uses TRBV24-1 with TRBJ2-1; 7 nucleotides match TRBD1. CDR3 length: 15 amino acids. Germline values: CDR1 KGHDR, CDR2 SFDVKD. Trimming removed 3 bases from V and 3 bases from J; junction bases left unmatched: 4. The CDR3 coding sequence is TGTGCCACCAGTGATGTAGGGGGCCTCTACAATGAGCAGTTCTTC. Its translation: CATSDVGGLYNEQFF.

This clonotype was observed a handful of times. The chain couples TRBV7-6 to TRBJ2-7; maybe TRBD1 (5 bases). The germline CDR1 and CDR2 sequences are SGHVS and FNYEAQ. Trimming pared 2 bases from V and 3 bases from J, leaving 14 bases between. The CDR3 spans 15 residues. CDR3 in DNA: TGTGCCAGCAGCTTACGGCAGGGCGTCGGCTACGAGCAGTACTTC. This encodes CASSLRQGVGYEQYF.

This clonotype has only a few counts. The DNA of the CDR3 is TGTGCCAGCAGCCAAGTGGTGGGGGTCACCGGGGAGCTGTTTTTT. This translates into CASSQVVGVTGELFF. The chain couples TRBV3-1 to TRBJ2-2, with D perhaps given as TRBD1 or TRBD2 (5 bases each). The CDR3 is 15 residues long. V dropped 1 base and J dropped 4 bases, with 10 bases sitting between them. Germline assignment: CDR1 LGHDT and CDR2 YNNKEL (reference sequence).

This clonotype was recorded at least ten times. V usage is TRBV4-2 and J usage is TRBJ2-6, with D possibly being TRBD1 or TRBD2 (5 bases each). CDR1 and CDR2 (germline): LGHNA, YNFKEQ. Trimming took off 1 base at V and 4 bases at J, with 11 bases between the two ends. The CDR3 runs to 16 residues. CDR3 in amino acids: CASSQGKGTGANVLTF. The CDR3 coding sequence is TGTGCCAGCAGCCAAGGGAAGGGGACGGGGGCCAACGTCCTGACTTTC.

The table lists this clonotype with many counts. The V and J genes are TRBV7-2 and TRBJ1-1; a weak D match, TRBD1 (5 bases). Germline loops: CDR1 SGHTA, CDR2 FQGNSA. The CDR3 spans 14 residues. V was pared by 2 bases and J by 5 bases, with 12 bases between. The CDR3 spells CASSLKWGGTEAFF. The CDR3 nucleotides are TGTGCCAGCAGCTTAAAATGGGGGGGAACTGAAGCTTTCTTT.

J is TRBJ2-1 and V is TRBV6-5; D is uncertain. The CDR3 loop spans 14 amino acids. With 0 bases removed from V and 6 bases from J, the gap between germline ends came to 9 bases. The germline V gene has CDR1 MNHEY and CDR2 SVGAGI. CDR3 loop: CASSYSMRSNEQFF. CDR3 in DNA: TGTGCCAGCAGTTACTCGATGAGGTCCAATGAGCAGTTCTTC.

The genes are TRBV19 and TRBJ1-6; D is perhaps TRBD1 (5 bases). V was shortened by 6 bases and J by 9 bases, with 12 bases between the two germline ends. The CDR3 contains 13 residues. Germline V gives CDR1 LNHDA, CDR2 SQIVND (reference sequence). Here the CDR3 DNA reads TGTGCCAGTAGGGGGCAGGTCGGTTCACCCCTCCACTTT. Translating gives CASRGQVGSPLHF.

This clonotype occurred many times. The chain combines TRBV12-3 or TRBV12-4 with TRBJ1-1, with a weak D call TRBD1 (5 bases). The CDR3 consists of 13 residues. With 3 bases removed from V and 5 bases from J, the gap between germline ends came to 10 bases. Here the CDR3 reads CASSFNRRTEAFF. The CDR3 DNA reads as TGTGCCAGCAGTTTCAACAGGAGGACTGAAGCTTTCTTT.

This clonotype was recorded at least ten times. CDR3 coding DNA: TGTGCCAGTAGTATGACAGACTTGACTGAAGCTTTCTTT. This translates into CASSMTDLTEAFF. The rearrangement links TRBV19 to TRBJ1-1, with a weak D call TRBD1 (5 bases). The V gene's germline CDR1 is LNHDA and CDR2 SQIVND (reference sequence). This CDR3 spans 13 amino acids. V lost 3 bases to trimming and J lost 5 bases, with 10 bases between them.

This clonotype was detected a few times. The V call is TRBV15, the J call TRBJ2-7, with D possibly matching TRBD2 (5 bases). Deletions cut 1 base from V and 6 bases from J, with 10 bases between. From germline, CDR1 is LNHNV and CDR2 YYDKDF (reference sequence). The CDR3 loop spans 13 amino acids. CDR3 nucleotides: TGTGCCACCAGCAGAGGGACTTATGGCGAGCAGTACGTC. Its translation is CATSRGTYGEQYV.

CDR3 in DNA: TGTGCCAGCAGGGCACGAGGGACAGTCGGTGGCTACACCTTC. Translation gives CASRARGTVGGYTF. This rearrangement joins TRBV27 to TRBJ1-2, with 7 positions matching TRBD1. Germline CDR1 MNHEY, CDR2 SMNVEV (reference sequence). V dropped 6 bases and J dropped 7; count of bases not matched to a gene: 11. This CDR3 has 14 residues.

This clonotype came up a few times. V usage is TRBV5-5 and J usage is TRBJ1-5, with D perhaps matching TRBD1 (6 bases). There are 16 residues in the CDR3. The germline V and J ends were trimmed by 4 bases and 7 bases, with 21 bases remaining between them. Germline CDR1 is SGHKS and CDR2 is YYEKEE (reference sequence). The CDR3 loop reads CASSQRGGPQNQPQHF. In DNA form, the CDR3 reads TGTGCCAGCAGCCAACGGGGGGGCCCTCAGAACCAGCCCCAGCATTTT.

Only a few counts were recorded for this clonotype. DNA of the CDR3: TGTGCCAGCCGTCGGGTAGGGGAGGACTATGGCTACACCTTC. Protein sequence: CASRRVGEDYGYTF. The V gene is TRBV12-3 or TRBV12-4, the J gene TRBJ1-2; perhaps TRBD1 as D (5 bases). CDR3 length: 14 amino acids. Trimming removed 8 bases from V and 3 bases from J, with 16 bases in between.

The V gene is TRBV2, the J gene TRBJ2-7; D is ambiguous. V was trimmed by 2 bases and J by 2 bases, leaving 13 bases between them. CDR3 length equals 15 residues. Per germline, CDR1 SNHLY and CDR2 FYNNEI. CDR3 sequence: CASSEFGQRTYEQYV. The CDR3, as DNA: TGTGCCAGCAGTGAATTCGGGCAAAGAACCTACGAGCAGTACGTC.

Ten or more counts support this clonotype. V usage is TRBV27 and J usage is TRBJ1-6; no definite D call. The CDR3 runs 16 residues. Germline V CDR1 and CDR2: MNHEY, SMNVEV (reference sequence). V lost 5 bases, J lost 4 bases, and 15 bases lay in between. The DNA for the CDR3 is TGTGCCAGCAGTCCTACGGTCGGGAGGTATAATTCACCCCTCCACTTT. Encoded protein: CASSPTVGRYNSPLHF.

This sequence joins TRBV2 and TRBJ1-4; D is possibly TRBD1 (5 bases). This CDR3 has 14 residues. CDR1 SNHLY and CDR2 FYNNEI come from the germline V gene. V was shortened by 6 bases and J by 0 bases, with 8 bases between the two germline ends. In nucleotides, the CDR3 is TGTGCCAGCAGACAGGAGGCAACTAATGAAAAACTGTTTTTT. Its translation: CASRQEATNEKLFF.